The 6 T cell receptor beta chains below all came from one sample that was sequenced in a study of T-cell memory formation after mild COVID-19. Each CDR3 protein gets one entry after TCRdb re-called the 5' RACE reads with MiXCR. Of hundreds of thousands of distinct CDR3 sequences listed, under 20% are singletons. The sequenced sample consisted of PBMCs or a T cell subset sorted from them (not recorded which). Source of these receptors: an adult woman who had mild COVID-19 (a few samples of this study predate the infection). Cell type and time point are not known.

This clonotype was observed a few times. This chain links TRBV23-1 with TRBJ2-2; D may be TRBD1 or TRBD2 (5 bases each). TRBV23-1 is identified as an open reading frame with a role that is uncertain. This CDR3 contains 15 residues. V lost 7 bases and J 6 bases, leaving 18 bases between the germline ends. Written as DNA, the CDR3 is TGCGCCAGCAAACCGGGACCCTTGGAGGCCGGGGAGCTGTTTTTT. Translated: CASKPGPLEAGELFF.

This clonotype was detected a few times. The rearrangement joins TRBV4-3 to TRBJ1-2; D not certain. Germline V CDR1 and CDR2: LGHNA, YSLEER. The CDR3 contains 15 residues. Trimming shortened V by 3 bases and J by 2 bases, and 13 bases separated the two germline ends. The CDR3 sequence: CASSHPGGGNYGYTF. As DNA, the CDR3 is TGCGCCAGCAGCCACCCAGGCGGAGGGAACTATGGCTACACCTTC.

The rearrangement uses TRBV12-3 or TRBV12-4 and TRBJ2-5; 7 nucleotides line up with TRBD2. The length of the CDR3 is 13 residues. Unmatched junction bases numbered 8, after V lost 6 bases and J lost 7 bases. The DNA of the CDR3 is TGTGCCAGCAGACTTGGACCTAGCGGGACCCAGTACTTC. Translation: CASRLGPSGTQYF.

This clonotype was observed a few times. The chain combines TRBV12-3 or TRBV12-4 with TRBJ1-2; TRBD1 matches 7 bases. The length of the CDR3 is 11 residues. J gave up 7 bases and V 5 bases, and 1 base lay outside the gene matches. CDR3 bases: TGTGCCAGCAGTAACAGGGGTGGCTACACCTTC. Protein: CASSNRGGYTF.

This clonotype came up a few times. The V gene is TRBV12-3 or TRBV12-4, the J gene TRBJ1-6; TRBD1 is a possible D gene (5 bases). There are 14 residues in the CDR3. The V gene lost 5 bases and the J gene lost 5 bases, with 10 bases spanning the gap. The CDR3 coding sequence is TGTGCCAGCAGTCCGGGACGGCATAATTCACCCCTCCACTTT. Amino acid sequence: CASSPGRHNSPLHF.

The chain recombines TRBV19 with TRBJ1-5; a weak D match, TRBD1 (5 bases). Germline CDR1 LNHDA, CDR2 SQIVND (reference sequence). Trimming took off 2 bases at V and 4 bases at J, with 12 bases between the two ends. The CDR3 sequence is 15 residues long. The CDR3 is CASSISGGGNQPQHF. The CDR3 DNA follows: TGTGCCAGTAGTATATCTGGGGGAGGAAATCAGCCCCAGCATTTT.